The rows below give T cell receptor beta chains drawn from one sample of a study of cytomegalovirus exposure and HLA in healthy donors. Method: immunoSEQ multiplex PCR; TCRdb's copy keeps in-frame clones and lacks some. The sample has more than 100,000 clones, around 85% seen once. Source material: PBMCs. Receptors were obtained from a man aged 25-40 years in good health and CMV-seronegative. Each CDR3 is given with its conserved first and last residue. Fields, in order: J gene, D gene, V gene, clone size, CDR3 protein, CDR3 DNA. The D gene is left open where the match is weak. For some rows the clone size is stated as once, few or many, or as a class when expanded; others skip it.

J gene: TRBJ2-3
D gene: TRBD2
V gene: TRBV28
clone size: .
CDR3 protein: CASSSLAGGPIDTQYF
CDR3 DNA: TGTGCCAGCAGTTCGCTAGCGGGGGGGCCTATAGATACGCAGTATTTT

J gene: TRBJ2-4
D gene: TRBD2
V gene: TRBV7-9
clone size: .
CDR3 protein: CASSLSLTGTSGNIQYF
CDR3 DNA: TGTGCCAGCAGCTTATCCCTAACCGGGACTAGCGGAAACATTCAGTACTTC

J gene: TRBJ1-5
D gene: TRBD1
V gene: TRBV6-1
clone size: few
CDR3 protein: CASSDRGSNQPQHF
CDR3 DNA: TGTGCCAGCAGTGACAGGGGGAGCAATCAGCCCCAGCATTTT

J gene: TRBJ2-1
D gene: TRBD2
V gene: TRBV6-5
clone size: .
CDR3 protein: CASGPSTSGNEQFF
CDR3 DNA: TGTGCCAGCGGGCCATCTACTAGCGGCAATGAGCAGTTCTTC

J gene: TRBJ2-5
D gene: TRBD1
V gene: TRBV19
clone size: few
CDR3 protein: CASSRTGTQETQYF
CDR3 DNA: TGTGCCAGTAGCCGGACAGGGACCCAAGAGACCCAGTACTTC

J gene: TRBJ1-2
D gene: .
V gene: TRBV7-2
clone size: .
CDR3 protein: CASSLAAGLRPHGYTF
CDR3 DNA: TGTGCCAGCAGCTTAGCCGCGGGACTCCGCCCGCATGGCTACACCTTC

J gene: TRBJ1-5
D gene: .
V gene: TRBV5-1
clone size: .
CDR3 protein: CASSEGRRGPQHF
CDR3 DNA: TGCGCCAGCAGTGAAGGTAGAAGGGGGCCCCAGCATTTT

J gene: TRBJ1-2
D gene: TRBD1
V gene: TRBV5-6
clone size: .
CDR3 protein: CASSSGTGSSYGYTF
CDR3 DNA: TGTGCCAGCAGCTCGGGGACAGGGAGCAGCTATGGCTACACCTTC

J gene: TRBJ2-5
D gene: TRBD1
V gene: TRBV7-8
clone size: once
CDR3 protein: CASSLVDRSPSYF
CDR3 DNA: TGTGCCAGCAGCTTAGTGGACAGGTCCCCGTCGTACTTC

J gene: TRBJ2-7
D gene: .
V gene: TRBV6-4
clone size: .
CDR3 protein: CASSPKGGASSYEQYF
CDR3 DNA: TGTGCCAGCAGCCCCAAGGGGGGGGCCAGCTCCTACGAGCAGTACTTC

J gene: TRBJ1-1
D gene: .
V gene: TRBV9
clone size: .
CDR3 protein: CASSLDSQNTEAFF
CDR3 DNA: TGTGCCAGCAGCCTGGACAGCCAGAACACTGAAGCTTTCTTT

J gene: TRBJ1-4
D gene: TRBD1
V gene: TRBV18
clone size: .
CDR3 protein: CASSPEQGRNEKLFF
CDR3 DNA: TGTGCCAGCTCACCTGAACAGGGGCGAAATGAAAAACTGTTTTTT

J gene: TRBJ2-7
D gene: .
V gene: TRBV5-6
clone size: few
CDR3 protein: CASSLRQGAYEQYF
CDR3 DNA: TGTGCCAGCAGTTTGAGGCAGGGCGCCTACGAGCAGTACTTC

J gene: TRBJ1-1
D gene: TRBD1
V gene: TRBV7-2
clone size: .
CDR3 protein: CASRRQGSIGNTEAFF
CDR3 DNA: TGTGCCAGCAGGAGACAGGGGTCAATCGGGAACACTGAAGCTTTCTTT

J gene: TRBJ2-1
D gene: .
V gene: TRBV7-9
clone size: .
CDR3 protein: CASSGGANYNEQFF
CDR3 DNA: TGTGCCAGCAGCGGGGGGGCCAATTACAATGAGCAGTTCTTC

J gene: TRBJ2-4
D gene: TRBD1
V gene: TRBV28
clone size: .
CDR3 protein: CASTGTGSLNIQYF
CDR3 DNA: TGTGCCAGCACCGGGACAGGGTCTCTCAACATTCAGTACTTC

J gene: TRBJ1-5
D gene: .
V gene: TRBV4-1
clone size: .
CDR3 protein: CASSQEGGLGNQPQHF
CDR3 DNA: TGCGCCAGCAGCCAAGAGGGGGGGTTAGGCAATCAGCCCCAGCATTTT

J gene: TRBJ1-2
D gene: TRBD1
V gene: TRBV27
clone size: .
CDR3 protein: CASSPGTGGNYGYTF
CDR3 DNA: TGTGCCAGCAGTCCCGGGACAGGTGGCAACTATGGCTACACCTTC

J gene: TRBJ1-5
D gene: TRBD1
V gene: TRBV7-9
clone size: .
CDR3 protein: CASSLDRGDQPQHF
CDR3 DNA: TGTGCCAGCAGCTTAGACAGGGGGGATCAGCCCCAGCATTTT

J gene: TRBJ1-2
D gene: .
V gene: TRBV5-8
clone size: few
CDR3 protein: CASSQGTAGYTF
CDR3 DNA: TGTGCCAGCAGCCAGGGGACCGCGGGCTACACCTTC

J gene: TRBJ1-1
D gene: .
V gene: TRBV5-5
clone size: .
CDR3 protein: CASSLGGGGEAFF
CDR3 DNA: TGTGCCAGCAGCTTGGGAGGGGGTGGAGAAGCTTTCTTT

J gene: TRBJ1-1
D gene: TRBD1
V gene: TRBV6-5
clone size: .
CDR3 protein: CASTGLRGNRGEAFF
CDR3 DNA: TGTGCCAGCACCGGACTCAGAGGTAACAGGGGTGAAGCTTTCTTT

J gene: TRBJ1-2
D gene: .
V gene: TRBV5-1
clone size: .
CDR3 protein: CASSLEDRDYGYTF
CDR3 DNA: TGCGCCAGCAGCTTGGAAGACAGAGACTATGGCTACACCTTC

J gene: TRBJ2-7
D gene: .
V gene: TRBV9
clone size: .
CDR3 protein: CASSSSPRAYLYEQYF
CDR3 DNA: TGTGCCAGCAGCTCCAGCCCCAGAGCGTACCTCTACGAGCAGTACTTC

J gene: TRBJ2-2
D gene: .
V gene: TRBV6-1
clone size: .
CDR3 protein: CASSGRAWGSPGELFF
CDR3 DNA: TGTGCCAGCAGTGGCCGGGCCTGGGGCTCCCCCGGGGAGCTGTTTTTT

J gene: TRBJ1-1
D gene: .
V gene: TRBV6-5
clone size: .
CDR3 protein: CASRLAHRATEAFF
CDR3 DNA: TGTGCCAGCAGGCTTGCCCACCGCGCGACTGAAGCTTTCTTT

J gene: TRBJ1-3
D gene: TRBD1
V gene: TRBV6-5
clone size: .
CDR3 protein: CASGHRGAPGNTIYF
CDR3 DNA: TGTGCCAGCGGTCACAGGGGAGCTCCTGGAAACACCATATATTTT

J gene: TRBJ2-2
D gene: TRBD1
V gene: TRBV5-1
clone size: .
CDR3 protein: CASSLEPTGATGELFF
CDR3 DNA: TGCGCCAGCAGCTTGGAGCCGACAGGGGCAACCGGGGAGCTGTTTTTT

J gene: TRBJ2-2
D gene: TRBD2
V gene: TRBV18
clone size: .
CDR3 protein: CASSPPSRLAGDTGELFF
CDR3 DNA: TGTGCCAGCTCACCACCGTCGAGACTAGCGGGAGACACCGGGGAGCTGTTTTTT

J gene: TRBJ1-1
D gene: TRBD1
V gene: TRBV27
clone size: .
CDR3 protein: CASHTRTGLNTEAFF
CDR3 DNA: TGTGCCAGCCACACCCGGACAGGGTTGAACACTGAAGCTTTCTTT

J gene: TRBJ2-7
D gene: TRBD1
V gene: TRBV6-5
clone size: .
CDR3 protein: CASSYGQGISYEQYF
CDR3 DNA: TGTGCCAGCAGTTACGGACAGGGCATCTCCTACGAGCAGTACTTC

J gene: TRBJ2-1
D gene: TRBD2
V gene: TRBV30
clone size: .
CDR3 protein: CAWSRGLAYNEQFF
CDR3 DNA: TGTGCCTGGAGCCGCGGACTAGCCTACAATGAGCAGTTCTTC

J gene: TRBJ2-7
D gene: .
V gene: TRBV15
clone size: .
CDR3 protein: CATSRERSSYEQYF
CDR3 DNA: TGTGCCACCAGCAGAGAAAGGAGCTCCTACGAGCAGTACTTC

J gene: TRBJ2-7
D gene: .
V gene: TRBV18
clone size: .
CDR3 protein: CASSPDNLREQYF
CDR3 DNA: TGTGCCAGCTCACCAGATAACCTACGAGAGCAGTACTTC

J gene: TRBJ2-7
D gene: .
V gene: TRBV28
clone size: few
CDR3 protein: CASIDRSFRSYEQYF
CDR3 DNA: TGTGCCAGCATCGACAGGTCCTTCCGCTCCTACGAGCAGTACTTC

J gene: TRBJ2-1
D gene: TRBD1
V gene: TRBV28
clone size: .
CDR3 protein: CASSSGQINNEQFF
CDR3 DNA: TGTGCCAGCAGTTCGGGACAGATAAACAATGAGCAGTTCTTC

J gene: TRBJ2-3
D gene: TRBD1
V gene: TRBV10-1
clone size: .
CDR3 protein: CASSGEGQGTDTQYF
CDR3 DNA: TGCGCCAGCAGTGGAGAGGGACAGGGGACAGATACGCAGTATTTT

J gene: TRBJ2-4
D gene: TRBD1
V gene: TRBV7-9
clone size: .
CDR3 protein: CASRPGQGTKNIQYF
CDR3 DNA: TGTGCCAGCAGGCCGGGACAGGGAACCAAAAACATTCAGTACTTC

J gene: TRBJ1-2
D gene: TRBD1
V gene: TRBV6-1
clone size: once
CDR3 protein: CASRTRTGAYGYTF
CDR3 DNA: TGTGCCAGCAGAACCCGGACAGGGGCCTATGGCTACACCTTC

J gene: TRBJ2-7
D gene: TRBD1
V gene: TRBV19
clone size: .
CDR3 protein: CASSTSSGGVGYEQYF
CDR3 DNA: TGTGCCAGTAGTACATCGTCAGGGGGAGTTGGCTACGAGCAGTACTTC

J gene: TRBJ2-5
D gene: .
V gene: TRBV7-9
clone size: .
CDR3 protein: CASSLAGAETQYF
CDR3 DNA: TGTGCCAGCAGCTTAGCGGGGGCTGAGACCCAGTACTTC

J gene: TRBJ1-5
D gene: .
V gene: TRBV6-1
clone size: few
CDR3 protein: CASSVPADSNQPQHF
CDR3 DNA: TGTGCCAGCAGTGTACCCGCGGATAGCAATCAGCCCCAGCATTTT

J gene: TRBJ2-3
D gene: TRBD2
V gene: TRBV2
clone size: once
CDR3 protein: CASSFTGLAGTDTQYF
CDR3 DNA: TGTGCCAGCAGTTTTACGGGACTAGCGGGCACAGATACGCAGTATTTT

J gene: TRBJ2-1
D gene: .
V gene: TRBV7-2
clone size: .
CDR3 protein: CASSPLWAAVEQFF
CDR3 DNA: TGTGCCAGCAGCCCCCTGTGGGCCGCAGTGGAGCAGTTCTTC

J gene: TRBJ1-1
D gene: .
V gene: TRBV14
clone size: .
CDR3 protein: CASSPRGLNTEAFF
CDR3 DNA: TGTGCCAGCAGCCCCAGGGGTCTTAACACTGAAGCTTTCTTT

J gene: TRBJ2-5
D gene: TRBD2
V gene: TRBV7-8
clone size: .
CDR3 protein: CASSLAPKGRVWETQYF
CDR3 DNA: TGTGCCAGCAGCTTAGCCCCAAAGGGGAGGGTTTGGGAGACCCAGTACTTC

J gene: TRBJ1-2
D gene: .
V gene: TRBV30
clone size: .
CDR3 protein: CAWNKDIFHTF
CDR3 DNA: TGTGCCTGGAACAAGGACATCTTCCACACCTTC

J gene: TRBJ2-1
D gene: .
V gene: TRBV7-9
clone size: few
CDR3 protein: CASSLELQLDEQFF
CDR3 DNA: TGTGCCAGCAGCTTAGAGCTACAGTTGGATGAGCAGTTCTTC

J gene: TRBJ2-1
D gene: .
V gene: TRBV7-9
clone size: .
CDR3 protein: CASSRFDEQFF
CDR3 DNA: TGTGCCAGCAGCCGTTTCGATGAGCAGTTCTTC

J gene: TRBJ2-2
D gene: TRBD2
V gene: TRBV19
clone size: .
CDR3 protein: CASRTIGLAGPNTGELFF
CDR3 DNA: TGTGCCAGTAGGACCATAGGACTAGCGGGACCAAACACCGGGGAGCTGTTTTTT

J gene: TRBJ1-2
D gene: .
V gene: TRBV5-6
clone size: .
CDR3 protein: CASSWDIRNYGYTF
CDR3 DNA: TGTGCCAGCAGTTGGGACATCAGGAACTATGGCTACACCTTC

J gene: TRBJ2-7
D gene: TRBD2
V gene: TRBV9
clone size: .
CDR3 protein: CASSPRGAYEQYF
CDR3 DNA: TGTGCCAGCAGCCCGCGGGGGGCCTACGAGCAGTACTTC

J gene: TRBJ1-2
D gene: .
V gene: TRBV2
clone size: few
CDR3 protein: CASSEPDRFASYYGYTF
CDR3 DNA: TGTGCCAGCAGTGAACCTGACAGGTTTGCCAGTTACTATGGCTACACCTTC

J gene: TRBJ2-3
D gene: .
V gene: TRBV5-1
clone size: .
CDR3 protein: CASSLEGTQDTQYF
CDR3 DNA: TGCGCCAGCAGCTTGGAAGGGACACAGGATACGCAGTATTTT

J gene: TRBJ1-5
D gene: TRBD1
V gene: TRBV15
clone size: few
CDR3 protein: CATSRDQGGADQPQHF
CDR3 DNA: TGTGCCACCAGCAGAGATCAGGGGGGCGCCGACCAGCCCCAGCATTTT

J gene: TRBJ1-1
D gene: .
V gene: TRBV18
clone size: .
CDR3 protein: CASSPPLRGEAFF
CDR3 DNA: TGTGCCAGCTCACCACCCCTTCGAGGTGAAGCTTTCTTT

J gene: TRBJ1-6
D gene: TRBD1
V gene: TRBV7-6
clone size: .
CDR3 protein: CASSSGQFYNSPLHF
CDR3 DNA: TGTGCCAGCAGCTCGGGACAGTTCTATAATTCACCCCTCCACTTT